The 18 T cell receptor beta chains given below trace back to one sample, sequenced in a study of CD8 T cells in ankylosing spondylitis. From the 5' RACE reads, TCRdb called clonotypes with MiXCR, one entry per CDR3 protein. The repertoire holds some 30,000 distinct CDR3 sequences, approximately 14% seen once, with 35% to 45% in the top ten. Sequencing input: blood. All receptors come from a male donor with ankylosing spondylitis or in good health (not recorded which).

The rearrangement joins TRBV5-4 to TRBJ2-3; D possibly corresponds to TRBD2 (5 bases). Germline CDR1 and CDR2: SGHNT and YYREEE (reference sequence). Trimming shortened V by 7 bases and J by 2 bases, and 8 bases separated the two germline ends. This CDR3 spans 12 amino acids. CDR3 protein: CASRGLTDTQYF. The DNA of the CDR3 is TGTGCCAGCCGGGGTCTCACAGATACGCAGTATTTT. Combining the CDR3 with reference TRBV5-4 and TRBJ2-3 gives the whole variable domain ETGVTQSPTHLIKTRGQQVTLRCSSQSGHNTVSWYQQALGQGPQFIFQYYREEENGRGNFPPRFSGLQFPNYSSELNVNALELDDSALYLCASRGLTDTQYFGPGTRLTVL.

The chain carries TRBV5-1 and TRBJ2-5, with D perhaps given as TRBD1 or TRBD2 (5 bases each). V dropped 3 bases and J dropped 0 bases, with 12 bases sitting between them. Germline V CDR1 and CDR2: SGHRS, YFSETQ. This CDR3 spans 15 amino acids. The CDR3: CASSYRGPDQETQYF. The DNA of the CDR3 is TGCGCCAGCAGCTACCGGGGACCCGACCAAGAGACCCAGTACTTC.

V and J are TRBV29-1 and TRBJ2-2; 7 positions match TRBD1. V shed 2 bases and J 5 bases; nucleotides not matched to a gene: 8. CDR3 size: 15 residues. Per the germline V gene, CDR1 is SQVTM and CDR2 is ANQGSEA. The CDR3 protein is CSVESFTGETGELFF. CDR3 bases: TGCAGCGTTGAATCGTTTACAGGGGAGACCGGGGAGCTGTTTTTT.

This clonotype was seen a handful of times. The CDR3 sequence: CASSPGWAGETQYF. DNA for the CDR3: TGTGCCAGCAGCCCAGGATGGGCTGGGGAGACCCAGTACTTC. This rearrangement joins TRBV7-6 to TRBJ2-5; D uncertain. Germline CDR1 and CDR2: SGHVS and FNYEAQ. The V end was cut by 5 bases, the J end by 5 bases, with 15 bases between. The CDR3 is 14 residues long.

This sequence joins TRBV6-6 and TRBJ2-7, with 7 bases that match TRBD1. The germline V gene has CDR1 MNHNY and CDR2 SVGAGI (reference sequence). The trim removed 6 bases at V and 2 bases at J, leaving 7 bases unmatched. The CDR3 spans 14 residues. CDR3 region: CASSLTGTAYEQYV. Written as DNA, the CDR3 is TGTGCCAGCAGCCTGACAGGGACAGCCTACGAGCAGTACGTC.

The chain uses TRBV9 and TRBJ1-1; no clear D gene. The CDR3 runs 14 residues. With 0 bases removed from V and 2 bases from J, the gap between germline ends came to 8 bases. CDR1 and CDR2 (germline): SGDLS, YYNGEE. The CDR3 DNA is TGTGCCAGCAGCGTAGCTACGGACAACACTGAAGCTTTCTTT. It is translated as CASSVATDNTEAFF.

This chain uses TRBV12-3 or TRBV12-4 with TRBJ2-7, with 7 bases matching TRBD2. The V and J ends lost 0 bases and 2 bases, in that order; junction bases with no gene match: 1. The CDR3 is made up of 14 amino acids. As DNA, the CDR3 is TGTGCCAGCAGTTTAGCGGGAGGGCCCTACGAGCAGTACTTC. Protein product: CASSLAGGPYEQYF.

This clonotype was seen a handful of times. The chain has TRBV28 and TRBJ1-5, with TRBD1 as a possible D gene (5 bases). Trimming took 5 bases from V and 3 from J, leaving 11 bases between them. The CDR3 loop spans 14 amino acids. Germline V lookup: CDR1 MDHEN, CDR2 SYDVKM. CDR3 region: CASSQGGNNQPQHF. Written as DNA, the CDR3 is TGTGCCAGCAGTCAGGGCGGTAACAATCAGCCCCAGCATTTT. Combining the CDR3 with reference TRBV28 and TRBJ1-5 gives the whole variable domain DVKVTQSSRYLVKRTGEKVFLECVQDMDHENMFWYRQDPGLGLRLIYFSYDVKMKEKGDIPEGYSVSREKKERFSLILESASTNQTSMYLCASSQGGNNQPQHFGDGTRLSIL.

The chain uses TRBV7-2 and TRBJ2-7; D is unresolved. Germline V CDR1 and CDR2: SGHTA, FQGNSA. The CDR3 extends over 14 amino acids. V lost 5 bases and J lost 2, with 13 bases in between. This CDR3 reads CASSKGGETYEQYF. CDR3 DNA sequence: TGTGCCAGCAGCAAAGGTGGGGAAACCTACGAGCAGTACTTC.

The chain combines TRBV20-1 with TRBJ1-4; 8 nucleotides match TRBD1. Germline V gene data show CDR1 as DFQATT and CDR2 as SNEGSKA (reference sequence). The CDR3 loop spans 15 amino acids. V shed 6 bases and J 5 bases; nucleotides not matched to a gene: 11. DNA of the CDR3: TGCAGTGCGGCAACAGGGGGACGCGCCAATGAAAAACTGTTTTTT. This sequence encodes CSAATGGRANEKLFF.

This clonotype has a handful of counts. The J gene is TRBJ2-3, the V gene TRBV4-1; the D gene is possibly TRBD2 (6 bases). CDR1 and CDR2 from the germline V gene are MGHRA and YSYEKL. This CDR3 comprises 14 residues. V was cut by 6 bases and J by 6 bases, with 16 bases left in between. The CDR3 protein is CASRPETAGDTQYF. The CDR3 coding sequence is TGCGCCAGCAGGCCCGAGACAGCGGGTGATACGCAGTATTTT.

CDR3 bases: TGTGCCAGCAGTGAAAGGGTGTCGAACACTGAAGCTTTCTTT. This sequence encodes CASSERVSNTEAFF. The chain couples TRBV6-1 to TRBJ1-1; D is uncertain. The V end lost 2 bases, the J end lost 1 base, and 8 bases lay between the germline ends. Germline loops: CDR1 MNHNS, CDR2 SASEGT. This CDR3 has 14 amino acids.

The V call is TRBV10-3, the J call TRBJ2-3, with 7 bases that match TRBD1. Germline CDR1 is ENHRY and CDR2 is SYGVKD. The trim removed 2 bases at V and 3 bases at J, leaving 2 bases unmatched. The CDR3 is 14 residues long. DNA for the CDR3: TGTGCCATCAGTGAGGCAGGGGGAACAGATACGCAGTATTTT. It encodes CAISEAGGTDTQYF.

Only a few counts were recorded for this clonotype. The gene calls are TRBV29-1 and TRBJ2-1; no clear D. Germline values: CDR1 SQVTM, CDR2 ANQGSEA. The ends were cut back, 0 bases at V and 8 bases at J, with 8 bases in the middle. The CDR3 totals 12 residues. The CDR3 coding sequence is TGCAGCGTTGAAGATCTAACAGATGAGCAGTTCTTC. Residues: CSVEDLTDEQFF.

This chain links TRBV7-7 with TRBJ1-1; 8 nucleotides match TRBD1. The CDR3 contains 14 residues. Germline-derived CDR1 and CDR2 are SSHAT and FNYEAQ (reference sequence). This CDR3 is CASWRTGGNTEAFF. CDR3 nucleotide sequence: TGTGCTAGCTGGCGAACAGGGGGGAACACTGAAGCTTTCTTT.

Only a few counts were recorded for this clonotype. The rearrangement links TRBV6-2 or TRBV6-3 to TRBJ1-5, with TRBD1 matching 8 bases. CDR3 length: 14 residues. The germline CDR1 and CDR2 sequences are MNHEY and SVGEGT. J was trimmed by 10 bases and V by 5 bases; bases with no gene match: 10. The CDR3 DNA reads TGTGCCAGCAGTGCTTGGACAGGGATTGATCCCCAGCATTTT. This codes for CASSAWTGIDPQHF.

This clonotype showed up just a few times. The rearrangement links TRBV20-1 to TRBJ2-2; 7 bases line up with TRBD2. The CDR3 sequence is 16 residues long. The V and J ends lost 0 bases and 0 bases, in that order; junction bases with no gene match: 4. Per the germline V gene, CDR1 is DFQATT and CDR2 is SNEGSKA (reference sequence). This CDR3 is CSARDTGRPNTGELFF. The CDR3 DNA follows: TGCAGTGCTAGAGATACCGGGAGGCCGAACACCGGGGAGCTGTTTTTT.

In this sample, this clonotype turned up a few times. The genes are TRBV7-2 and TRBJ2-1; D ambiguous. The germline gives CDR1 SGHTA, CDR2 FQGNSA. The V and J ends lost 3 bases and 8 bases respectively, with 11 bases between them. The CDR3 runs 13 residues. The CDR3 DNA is TGTGCCAGCAGCTTCACACTTGGGGATGAGCAGTTCTTC. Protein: CASSFTLGDEQFF.